Each of the 3 T cell receptor beta chains below was sequenced from the same sample in a study of blood T cell repertoires in COVID-19. Using immunoSEQ multiplex PCR, the repertoire was profiled, and TCRdb retains in-frame clones only, with some absent. The table includes around 170,000 clones, approximately 79% detected once. Sequencing was carried out using peripheral blood. Receptors originate from a woman of 80 years or more with acute or convalescent COVID-19.

The chain employs TRBV4-2 and TRBJ1-4; D ambiguous. CDR1 LGHNA and CDR2 YNFKEQ come from the germline V gene. V shed 0 bases and J shed 1 base, with 18 bases lying between them. The length of the CDR3 is 19 residues. CDR3 loop: CASSQELGGGLGTNEKLFF. CDR3 DNA: TGTGCCAGCAGCCAAGAGTTAGGTGGCGGATTAGGAACTAATGAAAAACTGTTTTTT.

V is TRBV10-1 and J is TRBJ2-1, with D possibly TRBD2 on 6 matching bases. The germline CDR1 and CDR2 sequences are WNHNN and SYGVQD (reference sequence). The V gene lost 0 bases and the J gene lost 2 bases, with 11 bases spanning the gap. This CDR3 is 16 amino acids long. CDR3 protein: CASSESLAPTYNEQFF. The CDR3 DNA follows: TGCGCCAGCAGTGAGTCCCTAGCGCCTACCTACAATGAGCAGTTCTTC.

The chain has TRBV10-3 and TRBJ1-1; 10 bases line up with TRBD1. In germline, CDR1 is ENHRY, CDR2 SYGVKD. V was pared by 4 bases and J by 4 bases, with 6 bases of the junction left unmatched. The CDR3 is 15 residues long. For the CDR3, the DNA is TGTGCCATCAGTGGCGACAGGGGGCGAATCACTGAAGCTTTCTTT. Translating it yields CAISGDRGRITEAFF.